Following are 6 T cell receptor beta chains from one sample sequenced in a study of cytomegalovirus exposure and HLA in healthy donors (dated by TCRdb to about 2017). Library creation used the immunoSEQ multiplex PCR assay. For the multiplex PCR, a mixture combining 60 forward primers for TCR Vbeta segments and 13 reverse primers for TCR Jbeta segments was used. TCRdb stores this immuneACCESS table with in-frame sequences only. Part of the clones is absent; in the studies checked, under half of the shortfall reflects unresolved V genes, and no reason is known for the rest. Counted in this sample were 110,000 to 150,000 clones; roughly 80% of them appeared once. In total, the top ten clones hold 0.95% to 1.5% of the sample. The sequenced sample was PBMCs. The receptor set was obtained from a female donor in good health and CMV-seronegative.

J is TRBJ1-4 and V is TRBV6-5; D may be TRBD1 (5 bases). The CDR3 totals 14 residues. The ends were cut back, 7 bases at V and 8 bases at J, with 17 bases in the middle. Germline loops: CDR1 MNHEY, CDR2 SVGAGI. The CDR3 region is CASTGGSLGEKLFF. CDR3 coding DNA: TGTGCCAGCACTGGGGGGTCCTTGGGAGAAAAACTGTTTTTT.

The rearrangement links TRBV29-1 to TRBJ1-1, with 12 bases fitting TRBD1. Germline V gene sequence: CDR1 SQVTM, CDR2 ANQGSEA. Losses at the gene ends were 4 bases for V and 5 bases for J; bases not matched to a gene: 5. The CDR3 has 14 residues. DNA for the CDR3: TGCAGCGTTGGCGGGGACAGGGGGCGGACTGAAGCTTTCTTT. Protein sequence: CSVGGDRGRTEAFF.

The J gene is TRBJ2-7, the V gene TRBV5-4; 11 nucleotides agree with TRBD2. Germline CDR1 SGHNT, CDR2 YYREEE (reference sequence). This CDR3 region has 15 residues. Trimming removed 4 bases from V and 4 bases from J; junction bases left unmatched: 7. CDR3 nucleotide sequence: TGTGCCAGCAGCCCGGGGCTAGCGGGAGGATACGAGCAGTACTTC. This gives the protein CASSPGLAGGYEQYF.

This chain joins TRBV9 and TRBJ2-5; 9 nucleotides align to TRBD2. The CDR3 runs 15 residues. The V gene's germline CDR1 is SGDLS and CDR2 YYNGEE. J was trimmed by 5 bases and V by 0 bases; bases with no gene match: 5. The CDR3 here is CASSVGGRAGETQYF. For the CDR3, the DNA is TGTGCCAGCAGCGTAGGCGGGAGGGCTGGGGAGACCCAGTACTTC.

This clone was seen once. V usage is TRBV27 and J usage is TRBJ1-4; maybe TRBD1 (5 bases). Trimming shortened V by 4 bases and J by 3 bases, and 9 bases separated the two germline ends. Germline V lookup: CDR1 MNHEY, CDR2 SMNVEV (reference sequence). This CDR3 has 14 residues. The CDR3 is CASSWGSSNEKLFF. The CDR3 DNA sequence: TGTGCCAGCAGTTGGGGCAGTTCTAATGAAAAACTGTTTTTT.

CDR3 region: CASNLPTQGAREAFF. The CDR3, as DNA: TGTGCCAGCAACCTTCCCACACAGGGGGCGCGTGAAGCTTTCTTT. The chain couples TRBV28 to TRBJ1-1, with 9 bases lining up with TRBD1. Germline CDR1 reads MDHEN; CDR2 reads SYDVKM. The V segment lost 7 bases and the J segment 7 bases; nucleotides outside the gene matches: 13. The CDR3 length is 15 residues.